This T cell receptor beta chain was retrieved from a study of blood T cell repertoires in COVID-19. Across the study: The United States, Italy and Spain were the sources of the acute and convalescent COVID-19 samples.

Sequencing used immunoSEQ multiplex PCR; TCRdb keeps in-frame clones, though not all of them. The table lists 150,000 to 200,000 clones, over 75% of them singletons. Germline-derived CDR1 and CDR2 are ENHRY and SYGVKD. Trimming removed 5 bases from V and 2 bases from J, with 9 bases in between. The CDR3 covers 14 residues. Sequenced material: peripheral blood. This sequence originates from a man aged 45-65 years who had recovered from COVID-19. This rearrangement joins TRBV10-3 to TRBJ2-2, with TRBD2 as a possible D gene (6 bases). The CDR3 spells CAISWRGNTGELFF. In DNA form, the CDR3 reads TGTGCCATCAGTTGGCGGGGAAACACCGGGGAGCTGTTTTTT.